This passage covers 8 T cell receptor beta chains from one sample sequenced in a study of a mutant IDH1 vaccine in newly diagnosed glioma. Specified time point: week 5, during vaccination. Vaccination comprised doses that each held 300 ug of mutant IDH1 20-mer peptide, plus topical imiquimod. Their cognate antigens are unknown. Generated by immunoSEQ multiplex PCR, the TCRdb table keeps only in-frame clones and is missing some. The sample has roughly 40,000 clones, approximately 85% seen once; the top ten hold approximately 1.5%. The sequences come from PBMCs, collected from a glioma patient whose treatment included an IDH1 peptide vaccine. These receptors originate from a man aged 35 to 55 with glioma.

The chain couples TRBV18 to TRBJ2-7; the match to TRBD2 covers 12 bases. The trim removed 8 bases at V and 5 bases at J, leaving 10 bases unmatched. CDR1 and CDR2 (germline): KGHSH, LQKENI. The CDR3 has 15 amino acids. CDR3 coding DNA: TGTGCCAGCCTGGAGACTAGCGGGAGTCAAAACGAGCAGTACTTC. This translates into CASLETSGSQNEQYF.

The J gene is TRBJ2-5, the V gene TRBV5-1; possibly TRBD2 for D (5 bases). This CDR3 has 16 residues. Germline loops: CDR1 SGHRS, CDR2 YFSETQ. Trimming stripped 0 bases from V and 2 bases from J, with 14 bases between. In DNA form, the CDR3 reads TGCGCCAGCAGCTTGGCGGGGTTGGAGGAACAAGAGACCCAGTACTTC. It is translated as CASSLAGLEEQETQYF.

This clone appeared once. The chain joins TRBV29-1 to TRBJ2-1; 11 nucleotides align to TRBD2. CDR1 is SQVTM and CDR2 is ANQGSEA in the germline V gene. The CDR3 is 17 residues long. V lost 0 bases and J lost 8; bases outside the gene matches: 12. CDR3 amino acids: CSVEDLELAGVKDEQFF. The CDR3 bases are TGCAGCGTTGAAGATCTGGAACTAGCGGGAGTAAAGGATGAGCAGTTCTTC.

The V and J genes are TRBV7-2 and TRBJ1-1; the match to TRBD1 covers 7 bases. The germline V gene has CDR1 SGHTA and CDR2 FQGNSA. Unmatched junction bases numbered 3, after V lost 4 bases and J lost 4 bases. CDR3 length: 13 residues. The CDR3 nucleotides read TGTGCCAGCAGCTCGCGACAGGGCACTGAAGCTTTCTTT. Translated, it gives CASSSRQGTEAFF.

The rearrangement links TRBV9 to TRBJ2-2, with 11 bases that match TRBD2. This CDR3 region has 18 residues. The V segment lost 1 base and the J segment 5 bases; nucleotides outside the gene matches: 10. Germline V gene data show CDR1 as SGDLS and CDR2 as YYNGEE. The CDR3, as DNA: TGTGCCAGCAGCGTATCTGGCTTAGCGGGAGGGCAGACCGGGGAGCTGTTTTTT. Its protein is CASSVSGLAGGQTGELFF.

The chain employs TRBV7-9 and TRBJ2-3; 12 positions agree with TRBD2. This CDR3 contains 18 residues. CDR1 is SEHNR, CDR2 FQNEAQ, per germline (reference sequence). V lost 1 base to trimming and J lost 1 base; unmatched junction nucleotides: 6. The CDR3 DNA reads TGTGCCAGCAGCTTAGGTACCGGACTAGCGGGGCGCACAGATACGCAGTATTTT. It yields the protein CASSLGTGLAGRTDTQYF.

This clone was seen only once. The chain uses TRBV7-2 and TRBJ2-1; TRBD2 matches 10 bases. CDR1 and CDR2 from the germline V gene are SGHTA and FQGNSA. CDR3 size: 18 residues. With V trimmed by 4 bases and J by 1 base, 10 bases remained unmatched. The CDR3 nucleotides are TGTGCCAGCAGCTCCCAAAGAAAGCGGGAGGGATCCTACAATGAGCAGTTCTTC. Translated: CASSSQRKREGSYNEQFF. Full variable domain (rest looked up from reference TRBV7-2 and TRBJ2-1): GAGVSQSPSNKVTEKGKDVELRCDPISGHTALYWYRQSLGQGLEFLIYFQGNSAPDKSGLPSDRFSAERTGGSVSTLTIQRTQQEDSAVYLCASSSQRKREGSYNEQFFGPGTRLTVL.

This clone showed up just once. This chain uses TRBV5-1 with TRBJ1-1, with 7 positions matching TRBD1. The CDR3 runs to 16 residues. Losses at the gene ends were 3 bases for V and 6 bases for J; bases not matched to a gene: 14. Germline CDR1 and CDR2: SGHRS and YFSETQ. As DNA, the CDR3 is TGCGCCAGCAGCTCGTCAGGACAGGTTCCACTCGCTGAAGCTTTCTTT. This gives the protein CASSSSGQVPLAEAFF.